Listed here is a single T cell receptor beta chain. The antigen is undetermined. The same CDR3 also results from other DNA sequences found in this sample. The data are from a study of shared clonotypes between healthy human individuals. Overall study findings and caveats: Some clonotypes were shared by all four sorted-subset donors, while others were not shared. The non-shared ones had lower generation probabilities than the shared ones. Between a few donors, naive CD4 clonotypes were shared at a level of about 5%.

Germline CDR1 is KGHSH and CDR2 is LQKENI. The CDR3 contains 12 residues. V dropped 6 bases and J dropped 2 bases, with 4 bases sitting between them. Sequencing used immunoSEQ multiplex PCR; TCRdb keeps in-frame clones, though not all of them. The table lists about 2 million clones, 85% to 95% of them singletons, with 0.1% to 0.15% in the top ten. The specimen was naive CD4+ T cells sorted from blood. The subset was: CD45RA+ positively selected. V usage is TRBV18 and J usage is TRBJ2-2; D not resolved. The clonotype was recovered from a young man in good health. CDR3 sequence reads: CASSPNTGELFF. In nucleotides, the CDR3 is TGTGCCAGCTCTCCCAACACCGGGGAGCTGTTTTTT.